The clone carrying this TCR beta chain has more than one count but fewer than ten. The sample originates from a study of blood T cell repertoires in COVID-19. Study-wide background: Donors in the United States, Italy and Spain gave samples during acute or convalescent COVID-19. T cells, B-cell-depleted T cells, or PBMCs provided the cDNA or gDNA that served as material.

In the original processing: Estimation of nucleated cell counts was performed using reference gene primer amplification. Using immunoSEQ multiplex PCR, the repertoire was profiled, and TCRdb retains in-frame clones only, with some absent. V and J calls and clone size follow that table, whereas D and trimming were derived from the DNA. Of around 98,000 clones listed, around 75% were seen once; the top ten hold roughly a quarter. The CDR3 totals 14 residues. Trimming took off 6 bases at V and 0 bases at J, with 12 bases between the two ends. Germline lookup yields CDR1 MDHEN and CDR2 SYDVKM. Sequenced material: peripheral blood. This chain joins TRBV28 and TRBJ2-7; D not resolved. The source is a man between 65 and 85 years old with acute or convalescent COVID-19. The CDR3 loop reads CASRPPYGSYEQYF. The DNA of the CDR3 is TGTGCCAGCAGGCCCCCGTACGGCTCCTACGAGCAGTACTTC.